This T cell receptor (beta chain) came from a study of cytomegalovirus exposure and HLA in healthy donors. Overall study results and limits: The classifier reportedly diagnosed cytomegalovirus status with high specificity and sensitivity. Apart from CMV serostatus, no immune exposure information was available. Researchers reported from a later analysis that most CMV-associated TCR beta chains appeared HLA-restricted.

With 60 Vbeta and 13 Jbeta primers, the PCR was carried out. As processed by the authors: Among the unique TCR beta chains that a later analysis counted, about 81 million in all, about 10 million were shared. TCRdb's table, derived via immunoSEQ multiplex PCR, lists solely in-frame clones and lacks some. D and trimming come from the DNA, and the V and J calls and clone size come from that table. The table includes 65,000 to 85,000 clones, about 75% detected once. A word on this clone: Its antigen is not identified.

This CDR3 has 16 residues. Germline loops: CDR1 SGHTA, CDR2 FQGNSA. V shed 4 bases, J shed 0 bases, and the junction held 8 bases outside the gene matches. The TCR comes from a man aged 60 to 75 in good health and CMV-seropositive. V usage is TRBV7-2 and J usage is TRBJ2-7; 8 nucleotides line up with TRBD2. Sequenced input: PBMCs. The CDR3 DNA sequence: TGTGCCAGCAGCTCTCTCGGGGGGGCGAACTCCTACGAGCAGTACTTC. It translates to CASSSLGGANSYEQYF. Looking up the rest from reference TRBV7-2 and TRBJ2-7 gives the full variable domain: GAGVSQSPSNKVTEKGKDVELRCDPISGHTALYWYRQSLGQGLEFLIYFQGNSAPDKSGLPSDRFSAERTGGSVSTLTIQRTQQEDSAVYLCASSSLGGANSYEQYFGPGTRLTVT.